A selection of T cell receptor beta chains follows, all from one sample in a study of shared clonotypes between healthy human individuals. The repertoire was sequenced with immunoSEQ multiplex PCR; TCRdb's copy has only in-frame clones and lacks some. Of 1,100,000 or so clones detected, more than 75% appear once; the ten largest clones hold 0.5% to 0.6%. The sequenced material came from memory CD4+ T cells from PBMCs. The receptors originated from a man younger than 35 in good health. Some clones in this sample may be carry-over from other donors' samples. The CDR3 runs from the conserved cysteine through the conserved F or W. The D gene is left open where the match is weak. Rows give clone size only sometimes, using once, few, many, or a class for an expanded clone.

d_call j_call v_call clone_size cdr3_nt cdr3_aa
NA TRBJ1-1 TRBV27 NA TGTGCCAGCAGTTTAAGAGGGTCAGCTTTCTTT CASSLRGSAFF
NA TRBJ2-7 TRBV7-2 NA TGTGCCAGCAGCTTAAGTTGGGACCCAGCCTACGAGCAGTACTTC CASSLSWDPAYEQYF
NA TRBJ2-2 TRBV6-1 NA TGTGCCAGCCTTACAGGCCTTTCCGTCGGGGAGCTGTTTTTT CASLTGLSVGELFF
NA TRBJ1-3 TRBV19 NA TGTGCCAGTACCCGAACCCAGGGGAGTGGAAACACCATATATTTT CASTRTQGSGNTIYF
NA TRBJ2-2 TRBV2 NA TGTGCCAGCAGGAACCTGGGGGCGACCGGGGAGCTGTTTTTT CASRNLGATGELFF
NA TRBJ1-2 TRBV20-1 NA TGCAGTGCTATTTTGAACTATGGCTACACCTTC CSAILNYGYTF
NA TRBJ2-2 TRBV11-2 NA TGTGCCAGCAGCCCTACGATTGTAAACACCGGGGAGCTGTTTTTT CASSPTIVNTGELFF
NA TRBJ2-7 TRBV7-3 few TGTGCCAGCAGCGGAGGGCCCGGTAGCGAGCAGTACTTC CASSGGPGSEQYF
NA TRBJ2-3 TRBV6-1 NA TGTGCCAGCATGAGCCCTAGCACAGATACGCAGTATTTT CASMSPSTDTQYF
NA TRBJ2-7 TRBV6-5 NA TGTGCCAGCATTTCGTGGATCGGGAAGCAGTACTTC CASISWIGKQYF